This T cell receptor (beta chain) originates from a study of early T cells in non-severe SARS-CoV-2 infection. Study-level background: Sequenced bulk RNA came from whole blood that was unsorted, and chains were unpaired. Findings and limits, study-wide: Clonotype matching in VDJdb favored anti-spike CD8 responses and did not capture private and CD4 specificities.

Germline loops: CDR1 SEHNR, CDR2 FQNEAQ (reference sequence). The CDR3 sequence is 15 residues long. J was trimmed by 0 bases and V by 5 bases; bases with no gene match: 2. Unique molecular identifiers were added to individual cDNA molecules. TCRdb recomputed calls from the 5' RACE reads with MiXCR, one row per CDR3 protein. Counted here are tens of thousands of distinct CDR3 sequences, less than 15% occurring once; the ten biggest clones make up about 9.3%. This clonotype was detected ten times or more. The antigen is unknown. The clonotype was recovered from an adult who was a healthcare worker with PCR-confirmed SARS-CoV-2 infection or an uninfected control (not recorded which). The input for sequencing was whole blood, taken at baseline. The rearrangement uses TRBV7-9 and TRBJ2-1; TRBD1 agrees at 9 bases. The CDR3 DNA is TGTGCCAGCAGCAAGACAGGGGGCTCCTACAATGAGCAGTTCTTC. Amino acids: CASSKTGGSYNEQFF.